Listed below are T cell receptor beta chains from one sample, sequenced in a study of T-cell memory formation after mild COVID-19. A single record per CDR3 protein comes from TCRdb applying MiXCR to the 5' RACE reads. The data show roughly 120,000 distinct CDR3 sequences, roughly 15% seen once. The sample taken for sequencing was PBMCs or a T cell subset sorted from them (not recorded which). Every receptor here comes from an adult woman who had mild COVID-19 (a few samples of this study predate the infection). Cell type and time point are not known. The CDR3 runs from the conserved cysteine through the conserved F or W. The D gene is left open where the match is weak. Clone sizes are given selectively: once, few, many, or a class where the clone is expanded.

D	size	V	J	CDR3	DNA
-	-	TRBV5-1	TRBJ2-3	CASSLASDTQYF	TGCGCCAGCAGCTTGGCCTCAGATACGCAGTATTTT
TRBD2	-	TRBV5-4	TRBJ2-1	CASSFSGWMGLAGYNEQFF	TGTGCCAGCAGCTTCAGCGGGTGGATGGGGCTAGCGGGGTACAATGAGCAGTTCTTC
TRBD1	few	TRBV6-2/TRBV6-3	TRBJ2-1	CASTDRVAYNEQFF	TGTGCCAGCACTGACAGGGTGGCCTACAATGAGCAGTTCTTC
TRBD1	-	TRBV12-3/TRBV12-4	TRBJ1-2	CASSALTGSVNGYTF	TGTGCCAGCAGTGCCCTGACAGGGTCGGTCAATGGCTACACCTTC
-	few	TRBV6-6	TRBJ2-3	CASTALLILRDTDTQYF	TGTGCCAGCACCGCCCTCCTAATCCTCCGCGACACAGATACGCAGTATTTT
TRBD2	many	TRBV3-1	TRBJ2-4	CASSPGVWGGVAKNIQYF	TGTGCCAGCAGCCCCGGCGTGTGGGGGGGGGTAGCCAAAAACATTCAGTACTTC
TRBD1	-	TRBV29-1	TRBJ1-4	CSVSGTGAFATNEKLFF	TGCAGCGTGTCCGGGACAGGGGCCTTCGCAACTAATGAAAAACTGTTTTTT
TRBD2	-	TRBV11-2	TRBJ2-2	CASSLFRAGEDTGELFF	TGTGCCAGCAGCTTATTCCGTGCGGGAGAAGACACCGGGGAGCTGTTTTTT
-	-	TRBV5-4	TRBJ1-2	CASSRGYREDSYTF	TGTGCCAGCAGCCGGGGTTACAGGGAGGATAGCTACACCTTC
-	few	TRBV19	TRBJ1-5	CASSIPGYFQPQHF	TGTGCCAGTAGTATACCTGGGTATTTTCAGCCCCAGCATTTT
-	-	TRBV6-5	TRBJ2-7	CASSYWGRVEQYF	TGTGCCAGCAGTTACTGGGGACGGGTCGAGCAGTACTTC
-	-	TRBV24-1	TRBJ2-5	CATSESTGFETQYF	TGTGCCACCAGTGAATCAACAGGTTTCGAGACCCAGTACTTC
-	-	TRBV10-3	TRBJ1-1	CAISESGGDYTEAFF	TGTGCCATCAGTGAGTCAGGAGGGGATTACACTGAAGCTTTCTTT
-	-	TRBV27	TRBJ2-3	CASRGLDFLTDTQYF	TGTGCCAGCAGGGGATTGGACTTCTTGACCGATACGCAGTATTTT
-	once	TRBV9	TRBJ2-3	CASRRGRGTTDTQYF	TGTGCCAGCAGGCGGGGGCGAGGGACCACAGATACGCAGTATTTT
-	-	TRBV29-1	TRBJ1-4	CSAAVQWSREKLFF	TGCAGCGCTGCCGTACAGTGGTCGAGGGAAAAACTGTTTTTT
TRBD2	few	TRBV7-2	TRBJ2-7	CASSLVWLAGEAYEQYF	TGTGCCAGCAGCTTAGTTTGGCTAGCGGGAGAAGCCTACGAGCAGTACTTC
-	-	TRBV10-3	TRBJ2-5	CAISESYPGTQYF	TGTGCCATCAGTGAGTCGTACCCGGGGACCCAGTACTTC
-	few	TRBV7-2	TRBJ1-1	CASSLSSGRGYRYTEAFF	TGTGCCAGCAGCTTATCTTCGGGTAGGGGCTACCGCTACACTGAAGCTTTCTTT
TRBD2	-	TRBV12-3/TRBV12-4	TRBJ2-1	CASSFLRAGDNEQFF	TGTGCCAGCAGTTTCTTACGTGCGGGAGATAATGAGCAGTTCTTC
TRBD2	few	TRBV19	TRBJ2-1	CASSALGTSGRNEQFF	TGTGCCAGTAGTGCCTTAGGAACTAGCGGTAGAAATGAGCAGTTCTTC
-	few	TRBV12-3/TRBV12-4	TRBJ1-4	CASSWSASGNEKLFF	TGTGCCAGCAGTTGGTCCGCCTCGGGTAATGAAAAACTGTTTTTT
TRBD2	many	TRBV15	TRBJ2-7	CATSRDGGTIGEQYF	TGTGCCACCAGCAGAGATGGGGGGACTATCGGGGAGCAGTACTTC
TRBD2	few	TRBV6-1	TRBJ2-5	CASSPGLALETQYF	TGTGCCAGCAGCCCCGGACTAGCGTTAGAGACCCAGTACTTC
-	few	TRBV5-1	TRBJ2-1	CASSLDTNSYNEQFF	TGCGCCAGCAGCTTGGACACGAACTCCTACAATGAGCAGTTCTTC
-	-	TRBV4-1	TRBJ1-1	CASSQAILGLAEAFF	TGCGCCAGCAGCCAAGCTATCCTGGGACTAGCTGAAGCTTTCTTT
-	-	TRBV12-3/TRBV12-4	TRBJ1-3	CASSFFSGSGNTIYF	TGTGCCAGCAGTTTTTTTAGCGGCTCTGGAAACACCATATATTTT
-	few	TRBV6-2/TRBV6-3	TRBJ1-5	CASSSAFGNQPQHF	TGTGCCAGCAGTTCGGCATTTGGGAATCAGCCCCAGCATTTT
TRBD1	-	TRBV7-6	TRBJ1-6	CASSWSGTEPANNSPLHF	TGTGCCAGCAGCTGGTCCGGGACAGAGCCGGCCAATAATTCACCCCTCCACTTT
-	many	TRBV20-1	TRBJ2-7	CSASMTGLSSSYEQYF	TGCAGTGCCAGCATGACAGGCCTTTCGAGCTCCTACGAGCAGTACTTC
TRBD1	-	TRBV29-1	TRBJ2-7	CSAIGDRPAEQYF	TGCAGCGCAATAGGGGACAGGCCCGCCGAGCAGTACTTC
-	few	TRBV3-1	TRBJ2-5	CASSQDRVAGETQYF	TGTGCCAGCAGCCAAGATCGGGTAGCCGGAGAGACCCAGTACTTC
-	-	TRBV12-3/TRBV12-4	TRBJ1-5	CASSLRGLNQPQHF	TGTGCCAGCAGTTTGCGGGGCCTCAATCAGCCCCAGCATTTT
-	few	TRBV7-3	TRBJ2-6	CASSPDPWSAPGANVLTF	TGTGCCAGCAGCCCCGACCCGTGGTCCGCCCCTGGGGCCAACGTCCTGACTTTC
TRBD1	-	TRBV9	TRBJ1-2	CASSDDRGGNYGYTF	TGTGCCAGCAGTGACGACAGGGGCGGGAACTATGGCTACACCTTC
-	-	TRBV7-9	TRBJ2-3	CASSPLDTQYF	TGTGCCAGCAGCCCCCTGGATACGCAGTATTTT
TRBD1	-	TRBV3-1	TRBJ1-1	CASSPWTGGRNTEAFF	TGTGCCAGCAGCCCGTGGACAGGGGGCAGGAACACTGAAGCTTTCTTT
TRBD2	-	TRBV12-3/TRBV12-4	TRBJ2-2	CASRTSGGWIGELFF	TGTGCCAGCAGGACTAGCGGGGGGTGGATCGGGGAGCTGTTTTTT
-	-	TRBV5-6	TRBJ1-5	CASSPGPGQPQHF	TGTGCCAGCAGCCCGGGCCCTGGTCAGCCCCAGCATTTT
TRBD2	few	TRBV12-3/TRBV12-4	TRBJ2-1	CASSLASGGAYEQFF	TGTGCCAGCAGTTTAGCTAGCGGGGGGGCCTATGAGCAGTTCTTC